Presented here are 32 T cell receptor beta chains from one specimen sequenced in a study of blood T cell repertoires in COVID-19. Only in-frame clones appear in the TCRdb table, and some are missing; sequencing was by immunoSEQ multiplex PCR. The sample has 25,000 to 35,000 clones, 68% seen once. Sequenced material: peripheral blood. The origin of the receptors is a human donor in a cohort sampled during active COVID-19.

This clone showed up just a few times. In DNA form, the CDR3 reads TGTGCCTGGAGTGTACAGGGGGATCAGCCCCAGCATTTT. This encodes CAWSVQGDQPQHF. J is TRBJ1-5 and V is TRBV30; 8 bases are shared with TRBD1. The V segment lost 0 bases and the J segment 5 bases; nucleotides outside the gene matches: 0. CDR1 is GTSNPN and CDR2 is SVGIG in the germline V gene (reference sequence). The CDR3 has 13 residues.

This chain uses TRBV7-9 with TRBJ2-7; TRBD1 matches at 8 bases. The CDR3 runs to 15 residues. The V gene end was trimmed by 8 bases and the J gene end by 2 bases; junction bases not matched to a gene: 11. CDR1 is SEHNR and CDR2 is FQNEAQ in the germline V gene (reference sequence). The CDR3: CASGLLWDRTYEQYF. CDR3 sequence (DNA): TGTGCCAGCGGATTGCTTTGGGACAGGACCTACGAGCAGTACTTC.

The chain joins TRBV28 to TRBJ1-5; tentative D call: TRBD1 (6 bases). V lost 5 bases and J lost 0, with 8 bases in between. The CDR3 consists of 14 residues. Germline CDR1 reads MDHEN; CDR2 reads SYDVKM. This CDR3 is CASSRDNSNQPQHF. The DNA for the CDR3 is TGTGCCAGCAGTAGGGACAATAGCAATCAGCCCCAGCATTTT.

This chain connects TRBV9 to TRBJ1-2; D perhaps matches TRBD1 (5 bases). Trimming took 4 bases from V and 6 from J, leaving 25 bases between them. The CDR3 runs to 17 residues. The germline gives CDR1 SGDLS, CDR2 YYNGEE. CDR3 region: CASSTSTGAGPIDGYTF. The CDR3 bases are TGTGCCAGCAGCACTTCCACGGGCGCAGGGCCAATCGATGGCTACACCTTC.

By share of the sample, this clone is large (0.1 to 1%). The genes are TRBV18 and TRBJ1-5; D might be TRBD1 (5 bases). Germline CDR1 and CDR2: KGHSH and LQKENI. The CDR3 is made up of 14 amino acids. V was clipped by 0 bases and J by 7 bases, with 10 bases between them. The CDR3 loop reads CASSPPDSGQPQHF. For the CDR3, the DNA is TGTGCCAGCTCACCACCCGACAGTGGGCAGCCCCAGCATTTT.

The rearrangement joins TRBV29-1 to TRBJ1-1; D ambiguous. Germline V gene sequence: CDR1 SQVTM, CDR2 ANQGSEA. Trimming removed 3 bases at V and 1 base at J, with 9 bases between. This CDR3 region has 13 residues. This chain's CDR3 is CSVDTNGNTEAFF. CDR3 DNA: TGCAGCGTTGATACGAACGGGAACACTGAAGCTTTCTTT. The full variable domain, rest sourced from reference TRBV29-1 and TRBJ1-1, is SAVISQKPSRDICQRGTSLTIQCQVDSQVTMMFWYRQQPGQSLTLIATANQGSEATYESGFVIDKFPISRPNLTFSTLTVSNMSPEDSSIYLCSVDTNGNTEAFFGQGTRLTVV.

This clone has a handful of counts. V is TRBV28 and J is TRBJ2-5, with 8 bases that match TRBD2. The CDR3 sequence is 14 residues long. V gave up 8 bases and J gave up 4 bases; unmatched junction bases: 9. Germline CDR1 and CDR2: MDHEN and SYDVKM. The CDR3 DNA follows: TGTGCCAGCGGCCTGCGGGAGGTGAGAGAGACCCAGTACTTC. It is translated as CASGLREVRETQYF.

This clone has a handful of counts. The CDR3 loop is CASSDPTRRGETQYF. The CDR3 DNA sequence: TGCGCCAGCAGTGACCCAACCCGGAGGGGAGAGACCCAGTACTTC. This sequence joins TRBV10-2 and TRBJ2-5; D is possibly TRBD2 (6 bases). The V and J ends lost 3 bases and 4 bases respectively, with 15 bases between them. Germline V CDR1 and CDR2: WSHSY, SAAADI. The CDR3 sequence is 15 residues long.

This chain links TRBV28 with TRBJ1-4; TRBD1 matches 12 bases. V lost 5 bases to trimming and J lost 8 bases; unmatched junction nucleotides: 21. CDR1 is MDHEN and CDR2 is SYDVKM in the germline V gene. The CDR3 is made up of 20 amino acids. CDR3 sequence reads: CASSPSSGTGGMGFREKLFF. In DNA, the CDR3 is TGTGCCAGCAGTCCGTCGTCCGGGACAGGGGGCATGGGATTTAGGGAAAAACTGTTTTTT.

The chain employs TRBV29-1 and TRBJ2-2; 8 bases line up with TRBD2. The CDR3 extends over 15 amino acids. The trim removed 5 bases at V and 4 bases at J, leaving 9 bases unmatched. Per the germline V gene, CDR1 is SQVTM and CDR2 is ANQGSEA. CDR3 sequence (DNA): TGCAGCGTTTCCCCGGGTAGCGGGGCCACCGGGGAGCTGTTTTTT. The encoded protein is CSVSPGSGATGELFF.

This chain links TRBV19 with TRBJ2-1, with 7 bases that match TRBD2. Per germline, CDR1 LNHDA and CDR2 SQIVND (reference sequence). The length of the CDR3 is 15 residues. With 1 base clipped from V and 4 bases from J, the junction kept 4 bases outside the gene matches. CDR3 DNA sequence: TGTGCCAGTAGTATAGCTAGCGGAGCTTACAATGAGCAGTTCTTC. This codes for CASSIASGAYNEQFF.

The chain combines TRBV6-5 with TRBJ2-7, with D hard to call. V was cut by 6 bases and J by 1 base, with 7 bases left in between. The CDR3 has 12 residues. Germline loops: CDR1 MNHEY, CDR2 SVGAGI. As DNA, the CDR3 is TGTGCCAGCAGGAGCTCGTCCTACGAGCAGTACTTC. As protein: CASRSSSYEQYF.

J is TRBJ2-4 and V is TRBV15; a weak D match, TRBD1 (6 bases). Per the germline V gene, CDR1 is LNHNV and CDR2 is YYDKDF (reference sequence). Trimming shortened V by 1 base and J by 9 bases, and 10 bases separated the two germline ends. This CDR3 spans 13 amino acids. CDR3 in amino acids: CATSRVGAAIQYF. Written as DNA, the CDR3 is TGTGCCACCAGCAGAGTGGGGGCTGCCATTCAGTACTTC.

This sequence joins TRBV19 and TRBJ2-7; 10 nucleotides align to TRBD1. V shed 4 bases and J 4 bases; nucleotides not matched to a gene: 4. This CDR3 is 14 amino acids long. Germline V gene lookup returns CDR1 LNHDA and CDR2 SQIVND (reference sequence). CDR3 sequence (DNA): TGTGCCAGTAGTAAAGGGACAGGGGTGTACGAGCAGTACTTC. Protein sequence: CASSKGTGVYEQYF.

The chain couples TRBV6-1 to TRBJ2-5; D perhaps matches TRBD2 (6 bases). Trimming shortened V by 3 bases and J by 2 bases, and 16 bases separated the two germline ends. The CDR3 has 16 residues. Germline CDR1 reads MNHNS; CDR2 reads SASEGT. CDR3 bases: TGTGCCAGCAGTGATCCCTCGGGAGTAAGTCAAGAGACCCAGTACTTC. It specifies CASSDPSGVSQETQYF.

In nucleotides, the CDR3 is TGTGCCACCAGCTCAGGGATGACCACAGATACGCAGTATTTT. Amino acids: CATSSGMTTDTQYF. This chain joins TRBV24-1 and TRBJ2-3; perhaps TRBD1 as D (5 bases). The CDR3 has 14 amino acids. Trimming took 7 bases from V and 2 from J, leaving 12 bases between them. From germline, CDR1 is KGHDR and CDR2 SFDVKD.

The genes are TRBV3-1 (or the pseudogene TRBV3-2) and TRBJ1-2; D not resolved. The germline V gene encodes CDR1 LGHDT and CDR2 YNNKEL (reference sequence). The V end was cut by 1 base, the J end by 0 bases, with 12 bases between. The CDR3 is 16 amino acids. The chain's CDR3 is CASSQGWQASNYGYTF. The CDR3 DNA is TGTGCCAGCAGCCAAGGATGGCAGGCCTCTAACTATGGCTACACCTTC.

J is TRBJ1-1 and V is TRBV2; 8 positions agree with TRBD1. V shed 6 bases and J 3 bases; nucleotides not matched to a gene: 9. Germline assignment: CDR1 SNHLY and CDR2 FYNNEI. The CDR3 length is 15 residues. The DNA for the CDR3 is TGTGCCAGCAGGGCGGCAGGGGGCCAGGACACTGAAGCTTTCTTT. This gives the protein CASRAAGGQDTEAFF.

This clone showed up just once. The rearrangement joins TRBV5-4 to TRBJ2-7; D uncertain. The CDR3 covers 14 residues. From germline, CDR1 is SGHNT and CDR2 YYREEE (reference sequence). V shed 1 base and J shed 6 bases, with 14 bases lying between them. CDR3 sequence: CASSLNGENGEQYF. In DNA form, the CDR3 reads TGTGCCAGCAGCTTGAACGGAGAGAATGGCGAGCAGTACTTC.

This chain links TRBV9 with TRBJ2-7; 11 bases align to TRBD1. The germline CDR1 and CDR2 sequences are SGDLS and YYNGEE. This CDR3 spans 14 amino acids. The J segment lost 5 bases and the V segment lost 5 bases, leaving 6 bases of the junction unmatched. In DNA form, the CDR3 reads TGTGCCAGCAGTGCCTGGACAGGGGGCGACGAGCAGTACTTC. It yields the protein CASSAWTGGDEQYF.

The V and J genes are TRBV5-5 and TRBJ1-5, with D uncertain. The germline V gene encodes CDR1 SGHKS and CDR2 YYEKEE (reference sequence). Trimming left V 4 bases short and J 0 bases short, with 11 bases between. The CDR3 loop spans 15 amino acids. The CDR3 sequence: CASSRETFSNQPQHF. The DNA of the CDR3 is TGTGCCAGCAGCCGGGAGACATTTAGCAATCAGCCCCAGCATTTT.

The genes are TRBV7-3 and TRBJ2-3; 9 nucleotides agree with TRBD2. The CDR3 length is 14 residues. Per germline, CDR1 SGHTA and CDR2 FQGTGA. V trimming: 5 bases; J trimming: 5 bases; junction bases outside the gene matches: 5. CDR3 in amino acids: CASSRAGGRDTQYF. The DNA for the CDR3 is TGTGCCAGCAGCCGGGCGGGGGGGAGAGATACGCAGTATTTT.

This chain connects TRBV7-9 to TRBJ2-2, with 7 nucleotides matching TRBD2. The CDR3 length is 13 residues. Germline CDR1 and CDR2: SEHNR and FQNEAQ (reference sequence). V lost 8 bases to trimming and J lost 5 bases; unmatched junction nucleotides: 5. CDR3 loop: CASPGRITGELFF. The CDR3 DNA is TGTGCCAGCCCCGGGAGGATTACCGGGGAGCTGTTTTTT.

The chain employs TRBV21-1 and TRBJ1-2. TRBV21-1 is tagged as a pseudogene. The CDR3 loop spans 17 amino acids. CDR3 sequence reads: CASTPWERAELNYGYTF. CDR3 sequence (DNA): TGTGCCAGCACCCCTTGGGAGAGGGCTGAACTTAACTATGGCTACACCTTC.

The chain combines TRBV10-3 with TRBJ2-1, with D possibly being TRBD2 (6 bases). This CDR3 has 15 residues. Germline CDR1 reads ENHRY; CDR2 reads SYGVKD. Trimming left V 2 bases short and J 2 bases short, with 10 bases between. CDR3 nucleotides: TGTGCCATCAGTGAGGCGGGAAACGCCTACAATGAGCAGTTCTTC. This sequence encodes CAISEAGNAYNEQFF.

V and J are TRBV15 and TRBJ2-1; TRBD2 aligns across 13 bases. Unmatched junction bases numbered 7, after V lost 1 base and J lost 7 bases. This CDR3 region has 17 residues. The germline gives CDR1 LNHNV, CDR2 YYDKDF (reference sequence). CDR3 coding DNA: TGTGCCACCAGCAGAGTTAGAGGACTAGCGGGAGAGAATGAGCAGTTCTTC. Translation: CATSRVRGLAGENEQFF.

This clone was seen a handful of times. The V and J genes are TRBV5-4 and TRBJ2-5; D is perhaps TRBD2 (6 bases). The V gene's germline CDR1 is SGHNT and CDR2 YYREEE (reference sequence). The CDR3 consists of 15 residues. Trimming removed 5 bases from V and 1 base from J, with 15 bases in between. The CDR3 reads CASREDYTVQETQYF. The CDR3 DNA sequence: TGTGCCAGCAGAGAGGACTACACGGTCCAAGAGACCCAGTACTTC.

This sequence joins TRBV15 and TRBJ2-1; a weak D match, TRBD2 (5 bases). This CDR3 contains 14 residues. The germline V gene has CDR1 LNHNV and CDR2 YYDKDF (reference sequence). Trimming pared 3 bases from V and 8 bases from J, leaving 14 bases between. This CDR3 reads CATSSRGVGDEQFF. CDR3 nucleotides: TGTGCCACCAGCAGTCGGGGAGTAGGCGATGAGCAGTTCTTC.

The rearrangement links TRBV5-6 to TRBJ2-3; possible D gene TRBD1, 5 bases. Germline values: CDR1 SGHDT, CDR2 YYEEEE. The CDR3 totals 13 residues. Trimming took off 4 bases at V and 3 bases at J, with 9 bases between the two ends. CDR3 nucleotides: TGTGCCAGCAGCGTGACAGTGACAGATACGCAGTATTTT. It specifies CASSVTVTDTQYF.

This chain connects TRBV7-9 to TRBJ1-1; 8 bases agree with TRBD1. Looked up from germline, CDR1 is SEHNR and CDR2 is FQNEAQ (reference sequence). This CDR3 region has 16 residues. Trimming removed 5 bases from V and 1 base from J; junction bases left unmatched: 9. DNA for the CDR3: TGTGCCAGCAGCCAGACATCCGGGACAGGGAACACTGAAGCTTTCTTT. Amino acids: CASSQTSGTGNTEAFF.

The CDR3 coding sequence is TGTGCCATAGGAGAAGCGGGAGTCTCCTACAATGAGCAGTTCTTC. Translating gives CAIGEAGVSYNEQFF. This chain uses TRBV10-3 with TRBJ2-1; 8 bases agree with TRBD2. This CDR3 is built from 15 residues. Germline values: CDR1 ENHRY, CDR2 SYGVKD. V lost 9 bases, J lost 0 bases, and 7 bases stayed unmatched.

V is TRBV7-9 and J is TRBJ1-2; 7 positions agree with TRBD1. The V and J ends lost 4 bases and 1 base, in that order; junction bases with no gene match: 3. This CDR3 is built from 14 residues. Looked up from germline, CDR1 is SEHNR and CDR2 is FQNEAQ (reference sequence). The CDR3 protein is CASSYTGDNYGYTF. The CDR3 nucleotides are TGTGCCAGCAGCTATACAGGGGATAACTATGGCTACACCTTC.